This TCR beta chain was identified during a study of cytomegalovirus exposure and HLA in healthy donors. Worth noting for this clone: Antigen: not known.

Whole-study results and caveats: The study labeled 150 to 200 TCR beta chains cytomegalovirus-associated. When analyzed later, a missense DCLRE1C variant was found to be linked to TCR beta V- and J-gene trimming. Later on, analysis showed that most CMV-associated TCR beta chains appeared to be HLA-restricted. CMV antigen specificity of a few CMV-associated chains was confirmed in vitro.

The study ran its PCR with 60 Vbeta and 13 Jbeta primers. Measured with immunoSEQ multiplex PCR; TCRdb has only the in-frame clones, and not every one. The profile shows approximately 100,000 clones, 65% to 80% of them singletons. This clonotype originated in a woman aged 45-59 years in good health and CMV-seropositive. The sample was PBMCs.

The CDR3 spells CASSTGLESSGANVLTF. In DNA form, the CDR3 reads TGTGCCAGCTCAACCGGATTGGAGAGCTCTGGGGCCAACGTCCTGACTTTC. The V gene is TRBV18, the J gene TRBJ2-6; D not resolved. CDR3 length: 17 amino acids. The ends were cut back, 5 bases at V and 0 bases at J, with 14 bases in the middle. The V gene's germline CDR1 is KGHSH and CDR2 LQKENI. The full variable domain, its missing parts supplied by reference TRBV18 and TRBJ2-6, is NAGVMQNPRHLVRRRGQEARLRCSPMKGHSHVYWYRQLPEEGLKFMVYLQKENIIDESGMPKERFSAEFPKEGPSILRIQQVVRGDSAAYFCASSTGLESSGANVLTFGAGSRLTVL.